Presented here are 2 T cell receptor beta chains from one specimen sequenced in a study of shared clonotypes between healthy human individuals. Here immunoSEQ multiplex PCR was the method, and the copy in TCRdb shows in-frame clones only, minus some. Here the sample spans some 790,000 clones, approximately 77% being singletons. The sample comprised memory CD4+ T cells sorted from blood. Noted subset: CD45RA-negative fraction. These receptors were collected from a woman younger than 45 in good health.

This clone showed up just once. The chain is built from TRBV5-4 and TRBJ2-1; possible D gene TRBD2, 7 bases. The CDR3 consists of 14 residues. Trimming pared 0 bases from V and 7 bases from J, leaving 11 bases between. CDR1 SGHNT and CDR2 YYREEE come from the germline V gene (reference sequence). Here the CDR3 reads CASSLVGRGNEQFF. As DNA, the CDR3 is TGTGCCAGCAGCTTGGTGGGGAGGGGGAATGAGCAGTTCTTC.

The chain carries TRBV2 and TRBJ2-7, with D uncertain. Looked up from germline, CDR1 is SNHLY and CDR2 is FYNNEI. Between the trimmed V and J ends, which lost 6 bases and 0 bases, there was a span of 6 bases. The CDR3 extends over 12 amino acids. The CDR3, as DNA: TGTGCCAGCAGGCCGAACTCCTACGAGCAGTACTTC. Its translation is CASRPNSYEQYF. Complete variable domain (other parts from reference TRBV2 and TRBJ2-7): EPEVTQTPSHQVTQMGQEVILRCVPISNHLYFYWYRQILGQKVEFLVSFYNNEISEKSEIFDDQFSVERPDGSNFTLKIRSTKLEDSAMYFCASRPNSYEQYFGPGTRLTVT.